Below, 14 T cell receptor beta chains from the same sample are listed, as sequenced in a study of beta chain features in type 1 diabetes. Expressed TCRB transcripts were sequenced because the entire RNA isolate underwent reverse transcription. TCRdb's table, derived via immunoSEQ multiplex PCR, lists solely in-frame clones and lacks some. The table has 150,000 or so clones, 9% to 9.5% seen once. Sequencing used central memory CD4+ T cells from blood. These TCRs come from a man aged 18 to 29 in good health.

The chain recombines TRBV5-1 with TRBJ1-6; 9 nucleotides line up with TRBD1. This CDR3 spans 14 amino acids. The J segment lost 9 bases and the V segment lost 0 bases, leaving 1 base of the junction unmatched. CDR1 and CDR2 (germline): SGHRS, YFSETQ. The CDR3 DNA reads TGCGCCAGCAGCTTGGAGGGACAGGGTTCACCCCTCCACTTT. Protein: CASSLEGQGSPLHF.

This clone was detected a few times. The gene calls are TRBV4-1 and TRBJ2-3; 7 nucleotides match TRBD1. This CDR3 region has 16 residues. V was pared by 2 bases and J by 2 bases, with 7 bases of the junction left unmatched. Per germline, CDR1 MGHRA and CDR2 YSYEKL. CDR3 nucleotides: TGCGCCAGCAGCCAACCGAGACAGGGCCACACAGATACGCAGTATTTT. Translation: CASSQPRQGHTDTQYF.

The gene calls are TRBV30 and TRBJ2-5; 10 bases match TRBD1. The V gene end was trimmed by 1 base and the J gene end by 2 bases; junction bases not matched to a gene: 7. CDR3 length: 16 residues. CDR1 GTSNPN and CDR2 SVGIG come from the germline V gene (reference sequence). CDR3 residues: CAWSGSPDRGQETQYF. The CDR3 DNA reads as TGTGCCTGGAGTGGATCACCGGACAGGGGGCAAGAGACCCAGTACTTC.

This clone appeared a few times. This chain joins TRBV6-6 and TRBJ2-1; TRBD1 matches 8 bases. Germline CDR1 and CDR2: MNHNY and SVGAGI (reference sequence). The junction had 12 bases not matched to a gene; V was cut back by 4 bases and J by 7 bases. The CDR3 has 16 residues. CDR3 DNA: TGTGCCAGCAGTTCCCAGACAGGGGCACAATATAATGAGCAGTTCTTC. This sequence encodes CASSSQTGAQYNEQFF.

V is TRBV19 and J is TRBJ1-2; D remains unclear. V shed 3 bases and J shed 2 bases, with 7 bases lying between them. Germline V gives CDR1 LNHDA, CDR2 SQIVND (reference sequence). This CDR3 contains 13 residues. CDR3 loop: CASSILQNYGYTF. The DNA of the CDR3 is TGTGCCAGTAGTATCTTACAGAACTATGGCTACACCTTC.

In the case of this clone: Other DNA sequences in this specimen translate into the identical CDR3. This chain joins TRBV7-9 and TRBJ1-1; D call uncertain. The CDR3 length is 12 residues. V lost 5 bases and J 1 base, leaving 5 bases between the germline ends. Per germline, CDR1 SEHNR and CDR2 FQNEAQ (reference sequence). The CDR3 region has the DNA TGTGCCAGCAGCGTCCAGAACACTGAAGCTTTCTTT. Translation: CASSVQNTEAFF.

This clone turned up a few times. The rearrangement links TRBV2 to TRBJ2-5; 11 nucleotides align to TRBD1. CDR1 is SNHLY and CDR2 is FYNNEI in the germline V gene. There are 14 residues in the CDR3. V trimming: 7 bases; J trimming: 2 bases; junction bases outside the gene matches: 3. The CDR3 reads CASIRDRGQETQYF. CDR3 bases: TGTGCCAGCATCCGGGACAGGGGGCAAGAGACCCAGTACTTC.

This clone was picked up one time. The genes are TRBV6-5 and TRBJ1-6; 10 bases agree with TRBD1. The V and J ends lost 8 bases and 8 bases, in that order; junction bases with no gene match: 3. The germline V gene encodes CDR1 MNHEY and CDR2 SVGAGI. This CDR3 spans 13 amino acids. CDR3 residues: CASQTGGHSPLHF. As DNA, the CDR3 is TGTGCCAGCCAGACAGGGGGCCATTCACCCCTCCACTTT.

This clone was found many times. V gene TRBV4-3 combines with J gene TRBJ2-1; 14 bases align to TRBD2. CDR1 is LGHNA and CDR2 is YSLEER in the germline V gene. Germline trimming cut 6 bases from V and 6 bases from J; bases unmatched to any gene: 4. CDR3 length: 15 residues. Written as DNA, the CDR3 is TGCGCCAGCAGTCGACTAGCGGGGGGGCCCAATGAGCAGTTCTTC. Its translation: CASSRLAGGPNEQFF.

This chain links TRBV2 with TRBJ1-5; tentatively, D is TRBD1 (6 bases). CDR1 and CDR2 from the germline V gene are SNHLY and FYNNEI. V was trimmed by 8 bases and J by 3 bases, leaving 11 bases between them. This CDR3 spans 13 amino acids. The CDR3 loop is CASEQGLNQPQHF. CDR3 nucleotide sequence: TGTGCCAGCGAACAGGGCCTCAATCAGCCCCAGCATTTT. Filled out from reference TRBV2 and TRBJ1-5, the complete variable domain reads EPEVTQTPSHQVTQMGQEVILRCVPISNHLYFYWYRQILGQKVEFLVSFYNNEISEKSEIFDDQFSVERPDGSNFTLKIRSTKLEDSAMYFCASEQGLNQPQHFGDGTRLSIL.

In this sample, this clone turned up a few times. This chain connects TRBV5-4 to TRBJ2-3; 11 nucleotides align to TRBD2. CDR3 size: 18 residues. Germline V gene sequence: CDR1 SGHNT, CDR2 YYREEE (reference sequence). V shed 4 bases and J 4 bases; nucleotides not matched to a gene: 14. CDR3 in DNA: TGTGCCAGCAGCCAAGATGTCTTAGCGGGGGGGCGCCCAGATACGCAGTATTTT. Translated: CASSQDVLAGGRPDTQYF.

The genes are TRBV19 and TRBJ2-7, with TRBD1 identical over 8 bases. The CDR3 loop spans 14 amino acids. The junction had 5 bases not matched to a gene; V was cut back by 4 bases and J by 3 bases. The germline CDR1 and CDR2 sequences are LNHDA and SQIVND (reference sequence). The CDR3 reads CASSTTGQDYEQYF. The CDR3 nucleotides read TGTGCCAGTAGTACCACGGGACAGGACTACGAGCAGTACTTC.

This clone was counted many times. The gene calls are TRBV18 and TRBJ2-6; 7 positions agree with TRBD1. Germline CDR1 KGHSH, CDR2 LQKENI. V trimming: 4 bases; J trimming: 2 bases; junction bases outside the gene matches: 2. This CDR3 is 15 amino acids long. CDR3 in amino acids: CASSLTGAGANVLTF. The CDR3 nucleotides read TGTGCCAGCTCACTAACAGGGGCTGGGGCCAACGTCCTGACTTTC.

This clone was found a few times. The CDR3 loop is CASSDGGLARADTQYF. The CDR3 DNA sequence: TGTGCCAGCAGCGACGGAGGACTAGCGAGGGCAGATACGCAGTATTTT. The rearrangement uses TRBV5-4 and TRBJ2-3, with TRBD2 matching over 9 bases. The CDR3 has 16 residues. V was pared by 4 bases and J by 4 bases, with 10 bases of the junction left unmatched. Germline values: CDR1 SGHNT, CDR2 YYREEE (reference sequence).